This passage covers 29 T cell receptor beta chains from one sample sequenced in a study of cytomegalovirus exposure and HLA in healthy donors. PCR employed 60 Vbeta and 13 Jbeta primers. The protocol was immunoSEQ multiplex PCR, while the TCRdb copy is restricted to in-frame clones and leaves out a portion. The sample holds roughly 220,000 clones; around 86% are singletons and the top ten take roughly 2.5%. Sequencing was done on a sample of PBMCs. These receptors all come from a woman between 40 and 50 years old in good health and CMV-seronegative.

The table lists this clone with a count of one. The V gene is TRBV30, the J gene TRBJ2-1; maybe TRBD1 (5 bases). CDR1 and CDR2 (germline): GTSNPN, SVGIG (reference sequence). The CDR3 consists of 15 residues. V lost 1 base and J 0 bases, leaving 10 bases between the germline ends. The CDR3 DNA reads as TGTGCCTGGAGTGGCCATAGGGGCTCCTACAATGAGCAGTTCTTC. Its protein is CAWSGHRGSYNEQFF.

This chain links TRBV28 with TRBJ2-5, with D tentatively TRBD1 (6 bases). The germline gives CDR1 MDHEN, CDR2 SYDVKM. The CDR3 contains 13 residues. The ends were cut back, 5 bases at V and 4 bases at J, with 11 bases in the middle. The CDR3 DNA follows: TGTGCCAGCAGTGCAGGGGCTCTAGAGACCCAGTACTTC. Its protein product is CASSAGALETQYF.

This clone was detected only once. CDR3 nucleotide sequence: TGTGCCAGCCTTATCTCGACAGGGGACTATGGCTACACCTTC. Its translation: CASLISTGDYGYTF. The rearrangement uses TRBV6-7 and TRBJ1-2; 8 nucleotides match TRBD1. TRBV6-7 is placed among ORFs of uncertain function. The V gene end was trimmed by 8 bases and the J gene end by 3 bases; junction bases not matched to a gene: 8. The CDR3 is made up of 14 amino acids.

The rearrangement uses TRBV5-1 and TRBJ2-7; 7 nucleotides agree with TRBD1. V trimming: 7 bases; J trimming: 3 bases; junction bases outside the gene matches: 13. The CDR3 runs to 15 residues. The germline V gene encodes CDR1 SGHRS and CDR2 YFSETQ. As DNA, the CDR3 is TGCGCCAGCGGGCTCCTCCGGGCAGGGGGCTACGAGCAGTACTTC. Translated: CASGLLRAGGYEQYF.

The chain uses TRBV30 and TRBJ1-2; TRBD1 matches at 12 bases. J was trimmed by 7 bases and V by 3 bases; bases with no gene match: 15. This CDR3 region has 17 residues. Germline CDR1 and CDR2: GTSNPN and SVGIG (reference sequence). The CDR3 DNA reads TGTGCCTGGAGCCGGAGGGGGACAGGGGGCGCAACAGGTGGCTACACCTTC. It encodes CAWSRRGTGGATGGYTF.

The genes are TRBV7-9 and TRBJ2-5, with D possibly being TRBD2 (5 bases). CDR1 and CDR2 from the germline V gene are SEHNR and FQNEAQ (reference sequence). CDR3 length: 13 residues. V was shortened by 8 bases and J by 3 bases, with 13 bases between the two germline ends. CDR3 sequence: CASRPGSEETQYF. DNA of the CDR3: TGTGCCAGCCGACCGGGGAGCGAAGAGACCCAGTACTTC. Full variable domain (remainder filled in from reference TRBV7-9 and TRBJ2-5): DTGVSQNPRHKITKRGQNVTFRCDPISEHNRLYWYRQTLGQGPEFLTYFQNEAQLEKSRLLSDRFSAERPKGSFSTLEIQRTEQGDSAMYLCASRPGSEETQYFGPGTRLLVL.

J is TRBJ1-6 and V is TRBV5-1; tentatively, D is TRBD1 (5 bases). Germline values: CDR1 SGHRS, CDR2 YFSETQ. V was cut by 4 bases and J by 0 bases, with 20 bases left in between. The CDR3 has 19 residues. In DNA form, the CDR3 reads TGCGCCAGCAGCCCAAGGGGAGGGGCAGCTAGCTCCTATAATTCACCCCTCCACTTT. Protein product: CASSPRGGAASSYNSPLHF.

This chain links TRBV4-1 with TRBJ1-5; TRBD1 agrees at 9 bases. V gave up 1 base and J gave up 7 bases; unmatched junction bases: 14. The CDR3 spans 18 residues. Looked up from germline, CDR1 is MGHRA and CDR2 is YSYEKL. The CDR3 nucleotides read TGCGCCAGCAGCCAAGGGTCCGTTACAGGGGGCGGACGGCAGCCCCAGCATTTT. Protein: CASSQGSVTGGGRQPQHF.

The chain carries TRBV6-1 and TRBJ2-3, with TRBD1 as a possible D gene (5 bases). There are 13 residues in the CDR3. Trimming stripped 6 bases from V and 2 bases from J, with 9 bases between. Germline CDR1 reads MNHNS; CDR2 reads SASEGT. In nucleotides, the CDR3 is TGTGCCAGCAGCTCCGGACACACAGATACGCAGTATTTT. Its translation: CASSSGHTDTQYF.

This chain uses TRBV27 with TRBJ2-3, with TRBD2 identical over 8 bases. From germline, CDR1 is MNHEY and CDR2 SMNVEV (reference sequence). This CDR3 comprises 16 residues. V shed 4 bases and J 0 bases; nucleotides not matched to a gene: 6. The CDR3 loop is CASSWAPGGSTDTQYF. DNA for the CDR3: TGTGCCAGCAGTTGGGCCCCGGGAGGGAGCACAGATACGCAGTATTTT.

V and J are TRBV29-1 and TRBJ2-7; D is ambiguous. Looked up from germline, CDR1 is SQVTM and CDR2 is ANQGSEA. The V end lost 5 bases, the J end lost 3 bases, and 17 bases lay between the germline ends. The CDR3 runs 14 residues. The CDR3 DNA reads TGCAGCGTTTTTGAGGAGACGAGTCACTACGAGCAGTACTTC. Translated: CSVFEETSHYEQYF.

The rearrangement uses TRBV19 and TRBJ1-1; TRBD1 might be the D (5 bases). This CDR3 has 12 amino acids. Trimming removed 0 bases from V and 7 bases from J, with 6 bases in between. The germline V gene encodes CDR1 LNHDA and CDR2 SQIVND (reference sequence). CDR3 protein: CASSIDRDEAFF. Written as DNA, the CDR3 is TGTGCCAGTAGTATAGACAGGGATGAAGCTTTCTTT.

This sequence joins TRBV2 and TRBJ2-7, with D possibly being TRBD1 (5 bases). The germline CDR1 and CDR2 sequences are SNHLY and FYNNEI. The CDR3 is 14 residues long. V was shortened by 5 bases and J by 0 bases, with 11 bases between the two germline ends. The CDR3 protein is CASSQGGSSYEQYF. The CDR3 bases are TGTGCCAGCAGTCAGGGTGGCAGCTCCTACGAGCAGTACTTC.

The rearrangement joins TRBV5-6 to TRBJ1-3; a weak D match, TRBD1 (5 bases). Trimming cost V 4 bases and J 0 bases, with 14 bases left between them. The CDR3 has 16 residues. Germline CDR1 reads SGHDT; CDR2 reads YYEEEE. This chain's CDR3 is CASSPGLGGSGNTIYF. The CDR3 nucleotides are TGTGCCAGCAGCCCTGGGCTGGGGGGCTCTGGAAACACCATATATTTT.

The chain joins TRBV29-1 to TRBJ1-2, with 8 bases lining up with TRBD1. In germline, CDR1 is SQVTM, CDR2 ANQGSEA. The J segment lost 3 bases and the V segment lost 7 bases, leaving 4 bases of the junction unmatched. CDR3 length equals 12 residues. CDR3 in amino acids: CSDLGQDYGYTF. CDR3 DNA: TGCAGCGACCTGGGACAGGACTATGGCTACACCTTC.

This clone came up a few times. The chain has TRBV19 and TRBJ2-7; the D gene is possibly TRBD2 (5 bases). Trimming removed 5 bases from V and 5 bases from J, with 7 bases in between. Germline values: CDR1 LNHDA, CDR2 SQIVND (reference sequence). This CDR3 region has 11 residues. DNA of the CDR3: TGTGCCAGTAGTCCCGGGGACGAGCAGTACTTC. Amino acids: CASSPGDEQYF. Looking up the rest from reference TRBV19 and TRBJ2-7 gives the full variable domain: DGGITQSPKYLFRKEGQNVTLSCEQNLNHDAMYWYRQDPGQGLRLIYYSQIVNDFQKGDIAEGYSVSREKKESFPLTVTSAQKNPTAFYLCASSPGDEQYFGPGTRLTVT.

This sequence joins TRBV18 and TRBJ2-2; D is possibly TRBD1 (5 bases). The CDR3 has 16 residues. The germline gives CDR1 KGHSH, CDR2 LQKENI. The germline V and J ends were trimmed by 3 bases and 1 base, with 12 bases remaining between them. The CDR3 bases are TGTGCCAGCTCACCGCTAGGGGCAGGGAACACCGGGGAGCTGTTTTTT. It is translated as CASSPLGAGNTGELFF.

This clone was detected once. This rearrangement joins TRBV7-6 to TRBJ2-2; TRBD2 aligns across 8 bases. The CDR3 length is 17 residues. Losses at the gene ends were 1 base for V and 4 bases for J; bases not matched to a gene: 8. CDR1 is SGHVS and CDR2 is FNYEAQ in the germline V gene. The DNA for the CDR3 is TGTGCCAGCAGCTTAGTCGTAGTAGCGGGACGCACCGGGGAGCTGTTTTTT. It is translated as CASSLVVVAGRTGELFF.

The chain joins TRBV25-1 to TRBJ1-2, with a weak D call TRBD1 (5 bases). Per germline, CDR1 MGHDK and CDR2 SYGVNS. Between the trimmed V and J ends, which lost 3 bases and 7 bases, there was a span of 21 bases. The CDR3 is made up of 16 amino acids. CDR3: CASSEGGSAGFSGYTF. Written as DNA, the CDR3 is TGTGCCAGCAGTGAGGGGGGGTCGGCGGGCTTCTCTGGCTACACCTTC.

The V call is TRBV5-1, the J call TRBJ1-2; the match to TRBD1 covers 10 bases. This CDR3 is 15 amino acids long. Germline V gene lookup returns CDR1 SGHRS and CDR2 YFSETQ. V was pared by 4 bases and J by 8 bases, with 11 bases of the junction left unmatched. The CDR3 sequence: CASSTGQGKSGGYTF. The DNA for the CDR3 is TGCGCCAGCAGCACGGGACAGGGGAAATCTGGGGGCTACACCTTC.

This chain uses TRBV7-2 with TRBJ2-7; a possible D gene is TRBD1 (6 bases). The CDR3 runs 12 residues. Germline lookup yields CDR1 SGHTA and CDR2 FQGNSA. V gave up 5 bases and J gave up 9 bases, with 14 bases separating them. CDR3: CASSRDRSWQYF. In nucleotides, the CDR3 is TGTGCCAGCAGCCGAGACAGGTCATGGCAGTACTTC.

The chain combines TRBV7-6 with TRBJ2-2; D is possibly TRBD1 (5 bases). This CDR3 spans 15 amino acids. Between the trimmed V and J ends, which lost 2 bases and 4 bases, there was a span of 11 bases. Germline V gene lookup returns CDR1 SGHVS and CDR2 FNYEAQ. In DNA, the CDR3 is TGTGCCAGCAGCTTATGGCAGGGCCCCACCGGGGAGCTGTTTTTT. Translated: CASSLWQGPTGELFF.

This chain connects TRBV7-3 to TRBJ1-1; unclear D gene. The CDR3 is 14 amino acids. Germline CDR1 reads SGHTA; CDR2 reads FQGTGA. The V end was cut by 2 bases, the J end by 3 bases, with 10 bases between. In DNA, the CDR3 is TGTGCCAGCAGCTTAGGGCAGCTTCACACTGAAGCTTTCTTT. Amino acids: CASSLGQLHTEAFF.

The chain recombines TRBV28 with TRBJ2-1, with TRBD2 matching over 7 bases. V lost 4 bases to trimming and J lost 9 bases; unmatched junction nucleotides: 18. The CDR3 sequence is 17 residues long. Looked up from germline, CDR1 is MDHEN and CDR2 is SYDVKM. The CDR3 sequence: CASSSYMGRAGMAEQFF. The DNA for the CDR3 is TGTGCCAGCAGTTCCTACATGGGTAGAGCGGGAATGGCTGAGCAGTTCTTC.

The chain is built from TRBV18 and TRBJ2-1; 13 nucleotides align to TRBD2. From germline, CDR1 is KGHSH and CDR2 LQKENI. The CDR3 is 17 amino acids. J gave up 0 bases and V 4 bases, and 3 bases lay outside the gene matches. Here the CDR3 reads CASSLGLAGVSYNEQFF. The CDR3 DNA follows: TGTGCCAGCTCACTTGGACTAGCGGGAGTCTCCTACAATGAGCAGTTCTTC.

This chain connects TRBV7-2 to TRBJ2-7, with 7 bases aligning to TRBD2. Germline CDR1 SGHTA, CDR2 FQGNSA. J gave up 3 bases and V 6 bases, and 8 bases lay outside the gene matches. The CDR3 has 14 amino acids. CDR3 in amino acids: CASSRSGEGYEQYF. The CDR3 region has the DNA TGTGCCAGCAGTCGTTCTGGGGAGGGCTACGAGCAGTACTTC.

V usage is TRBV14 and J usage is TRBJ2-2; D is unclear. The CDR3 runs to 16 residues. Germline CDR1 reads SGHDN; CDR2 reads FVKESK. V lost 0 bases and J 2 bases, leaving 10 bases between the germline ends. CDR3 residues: CASSQELAANTGELFF. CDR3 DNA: TGTGCCAGCAGCCAAGAGTTAGCTGCTAACACCGGGGAGCTGTTTTTT. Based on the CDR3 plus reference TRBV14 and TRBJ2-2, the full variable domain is EAGVTQFPSHSVIEKGQTVTLRCDPISGHDNLYWYRRVMGKEIKFLLHFVKESKQDESGMPNNRFLAERTGGTYSTLKVQPAELEDSGVYFCASSQELAANTGELFFGEGSRLTVL.

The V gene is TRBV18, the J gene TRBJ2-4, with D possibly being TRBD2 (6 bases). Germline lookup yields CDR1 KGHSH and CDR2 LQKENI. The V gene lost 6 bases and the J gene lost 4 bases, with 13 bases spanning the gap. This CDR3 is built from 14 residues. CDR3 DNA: TGTGCCAGCTCCATGGAGGGGCTGAAAAACATTCAGTACTTC. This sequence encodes CASSMEGLKNIQYF.

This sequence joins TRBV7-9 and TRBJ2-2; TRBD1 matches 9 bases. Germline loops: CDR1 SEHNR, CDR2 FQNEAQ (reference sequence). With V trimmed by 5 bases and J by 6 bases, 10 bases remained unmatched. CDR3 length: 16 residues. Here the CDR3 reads CASSRRSGQGAGELFF. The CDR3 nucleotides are TGTGCCAGCAGCCGACGCTCGGGACAGGGCGCCGGGGAGCTGTTTTTT.